This TCR beta chain came from a study of identical twins listed by TCRdb under 2016. A note on the overall study: TCR alpha and beta repertoires from monozygotic twins, unrelated adults of various ages and cord blood were deep-sequenced to test whether fetal clonotypes persist. To rule out contamination, replicate twin experiments were performed at different times with different library preparation protocols.

Every donor in the study was a healthy Caucasian. Three pairs of female monozygotic twins, all aged roughly 18 to 29 years, made up the twin cohort. RNA for TCR libraries was isolated from peripheral blood mononuclear cells. CDR1 and CDR2 were assigned from the germline V gene as SNHLY and FYNNEI. Measured from the cysteine to the phenylalanine, the CDR3 is 14 residues long. CDR3 DNA is the only sequence kept; it has 42 bases, read in frame from the first base. Trimming removed 7 bases from V and 4 bases from J, leaving 17 bases between the germline ends. This clonotype was counted many times. This clone's antigen is unknown. The sample holds no much larger clone one base away, and base qualities are not on file. General conclusions and limits of the study: Recombination models systematically underestimated out-of-frame TCR alpha sharing in monozygotic twins but agreed with sharing between unrelated individuals. Because the same donors could not be followed over many years, conclusions were based on cross-sectional statistical analysis. A weaker excess of twin sharing was found in beta out-of-frame sequences because the signal-to-noise ratio was lowered by fewer shared sequences. Invariant T cells such as MAIT and iNKT could partly confound zero-insertion analyses, although diverse VJ usage argued against such confounding for most clonotypes. Compared with coincidental sharing between unrelated individuals, out-of-frame TCR alpha sequences shared between twins showed an excess of sequences with low generation probability. Fewer insertions were carried by abundant cord blood beta clonotypes; a weaker similar trend was observed in young adult naive repertoires, while no such trend was observed in memory repertoires.

The library was obtained by 5' RACE. Sequencing used an Illumina HiSeq 2000. Template switching introduced a universal primer binding site; the final cDNA contained a unique molecular identifier, enabling accurate counting of TCR cDNA molecules. First-strand cDNA for TCR alpha and beta chains was synthesized from specific primers in the conserved constant-segment region. Each cDNA library was double barcoded, with a SMART-Mk sample barcode plus Illumina barcodes, to control for contamination. TruSeq adapter sequences along with Illumina sample barcodes were introduced in two successive PCR steps. The TCR alpha and beta cDNA libraries were sequenced on the Illumina HiSeq platform using custom primers. On the authors' methods: Raw reads were processed with MiGEC to extract unique molecular identifiers, and MiXCR was used to determine CDR3 positions. For each individual, recombination models were inferred using an EM algorithm with the repgenHMM and IGoR tools. The analysis of shared clonotypes was done with the tcR package in R, with sharing normalized by the product of cloneset sizes. To study raw recombination free of thymic and clonal selection effects, out-of-frame nonproductive sequences were analyzed. The public reads were run again by TCRdb, first through fastp at Q25 and then through MiXCR, and only productive beta chains were kept. One record per CDR3 amino acid sequence lists the most common genes and DNA. TCRdb assigned the V and J calls; the authors' analysis was not used. The table for this sample lists around 960,000 distinct CDR3 sequences; roughly an eighth of them were counted only once. Jointly, the top ten make up about 1.5% of the sample.

These data are also associated with another study on yellow fever vaccine responses in identical twins. From that second study: The T cell response to vaccination in identical twins was reported by the authors to appear partly convergent and partly personalized. In identical twins, the study followed T cell clones that responded to the vaccine with precision.

Input material: PBMCs. This sequence was found in a woman aged 18-35 years in good health. The receptor chain draws on TRBV2 and TRBJ2-7, with TRBD2 as a weak D call on 6 bases. At the DNA level, the sequence is TGTGCCAGCACCGATTACGGGAGCTCGTACGAGCAGTACTTC. It translates as CASTDYGSSYEQYF. Reference TRBV2 and TRBJ2-7 proteins supply the regions before and after the CDR3; the full variable domain is: EPEVTQTPSHQVTQMGQEVILRCVPISNHLYFYWYRQILGQKVEFLVSFYNNEISEKSEIFDDQFSVERPDGSNFTLKIRSTKLEDSAMYFCASTDYGSSYEQYFGPGTRLTVT.